These 13 T cell receptor beta chains were sequenced from one sample in a study of T cells after posttransplantation cyclophosphamide. Sequenced by immunoSEQ multiplex PCR; TCRdb stores in-frame clones only, minus some. The table includes around 6,100 clones, roughly 98% detected once. The sample taken for sequencing was memory CD4+ T cells sorted from PBMCs. These receptors all stem from a man aged 35 to 55 in good health, CMV-negative, and a related stem cell transplant donor.

This chain links TRBV5-1 with TRBJ2-2; D might be TRBD1 (7 bases). This CDR3 region has 15 residues. In germline, CDR1 is SGHRS, CDR2 YFSETQ. Trimming stripped 4 bases from V and 1 base from J, with 11 bases between. Written as DNA, the CDR3 is TGCGCCAGCAGCCAGGGGGGCGGGAACACCGGGGAGCTGTTTTTT. This encodes CASSQGGGNTGELFF.

The J gene is TRBJ2-2, the V gene TRBV5-4, with 13 positions matching TRBD2. CDR3 length: 17 amino acids. With 4 bases clipped from V and 3 bases from J, the junction kept 6 bases outside the gene matches. The germline gives CDR1 SGHNT, CDR2 YYREEE (reference sequence). In DNA, the CDR3 is TGTGCCAGCAGCGACGGACTAGCGGGAGCGCACACCGGGGAGCTGTTTTTT. Its protein is CASSDGLAGAHTGELFF.

V is TRBV28 and J is TRBJ1-1, with TRBD1 identical over 9 bases. This CDR3 region has 12 residues. Losses at the gene ends were 6 bases for V and 7 bases for J; bases not matched to a gene: 3. Looked up from germline, CDR1 is MDHEN and CDR2 is SYDVKM. This CDR3 is CASRPTGGEAFF. In nucleotides, the CDR3 is TGTGCCAGCAGGCCGACAGGGGGTGAAGCTTTCTTT. The variable domain in full, completed from reference TRBV28 and TRBJ1-1, reads DVKVTQSSRYLVKRTGEKVFLECVQDMDHENMFWYRQDPGLGLRLIYFSYDVKMKEKGDIPEGYSVSREKKERFSLILESASTNQTSMYLCASRPTGGEAFFGQGTRLTVV.

The V gene is TRBV28, the J gene TRBJ2-2; D unresolved. The CDR3 extends over 12 amino acids. The germline V and J ends were trimmed by 5 bases and 8 bases, with 9 bases remaining between them. The germline V gene encodes CDR1 MDHEN and CDR2 SYDVKM. CDR3 DNA: TGTGCCAGCAGTACCCCGACTGGGGAGCTGTTTTTT. Translated: CASSTPTGELFF.

V is TRBV2 and J is TRBJ1-1, with 12 bases that match TRBD1. Germline V gene lookup returns CDR1 SNHLY and CDR2 FYNNEI. This CDR3 comprises 16 residues. J gave up 4 bases and V 7 bases, and 10 bases lay outside the gene matches. This CDR3 is CASNTGTGGAGTEAFF. CDR3 DNA: TGTGCCAGCAATACCGGGACAGGGGGCGCCGGCACTGAAGCTTTCTTT.

This rearrangement joins TRBV2 to TRBJ2-3; the D gene is possibly TRBD2 (5 bases). This CDR3 contains 17 residues. The V end lost 4 bases, the J end lost 0 bases, and 17 bases lay between the germline ends. Germline-derived CDR1 and CDR2 are SNHLY and FYNNEI. In DNA form, the CDR3 reads TGTGCCAGCAGTGGGCCGTGGGCGGGTCTTAGCACAGATACGCAGTATTTT. The encoded protein is CASSGPWAGLSTDTQYF.

The chain recombines TRBV9 with TRBJ2-3; D is unresolved. Per the germline V gene, CDR1 is SGDLS and CDR2 is YYNGEE. The V end was cut by 0 bases, the J end by 4 bases, with 6 bases between. This CDR3 spans 13 amino acids. In DNA, the CDR3 is TGTGCCAGCAGCGTAGGAGGAGCAGATACGCAGTATTTT. As protein: CASSVGGADTQYF.

The rearrangement joins TRBV27 to TRBJ1-2; no reliable D call. This CDR3 contains 14 residues. CDR1 is MNHEY, CDR2 SMNVEV, per germline (reference sequence). Deletions cut 6 bases from V and 4 bases from J, with 15 bases between. CDR3 coding DNA: TGTGCCAGCAGCCCCCCGGGGATACGCTATGGCTACACCTTC. It is translated as CASSPPGIRYGYTF.

This clone was seen a single time. The chain couples TRBV30 to TRBJ1-5, with D perhaps TRBD1 (5 bases). V lost 6 bases and J 6 bases, leaving 15 bases between the germline ends. CDR3 size: 13 residues. Germline V gene sequence: CDR1 GTSNPN, CDR2 SVGIG (reference sequence). CDR3 residues: CACTKGVGQPQHF. CDR3 in DNA: TGTGCCTGTACCAAAGGGGTCGGTCAGCCCCAGCATTTT.

V is TRBV7-6 and J is TRBJ2-3; possibly TRBD1 for D (7 bases). The V end lost 1 base, the J end lost 1 base, and 9 bases lay between the germline ends. CDR3 length: 15 amino acids. Germline loops: CDR1 SGHVS, CDR2 FNYEAQ. This CDR3 reads CASSLVRGGTDTQYF. DNA of the CDR3: TGTGCCAGCAGCTTAGTCAGGGGGGGCACAGATACGCAGTATTTT.

The chain employs TRBV4-3 and TRBJ2-1, with a weak D call TRBD1 (5 bases). This CDR3 region has 15 residues. Germline CDR1 and CDR2: LGHNA and YSLEER. V was clipped by 5 bases and J by 0 bases, with 11 bases between them. The CDR3 nucleotides are TGCGCCAGCAGCGTACAGGTTAGCTCCTACAATGAGCAGTTCTTC. The encoded protein is CASSVQVSSYNEQFF.

The gene calls are TRBV30 and TRBJ2-1, with 10 bases matching TRBD2. The CDR3 extends over 15 amino acids. Germline V lookup: CDR1 GTSNPN, CDR2 SVGIG (reference sequence). V shed 3 bases and J 10 bases; nucleotides not matched to a gene: 12. The CDR3 region is CAWSSRTSGSREQFF. The CDR3 region has the DNA TGTGCCTGGAGCTCCCGGACTAGCGGTTCAAGGGAGCAGTTCTTC.

This chain connects TRBV28 to TRBJ2-5, with TRBD1 identical over 7 bases. V lost 7 bases, J lost 4 bases, and 6 bases stayed unmatched. The CDR3 consists of 13 residues. Germline V gene data show CDR1 as MDHEN and CDR2 as SYDVKM. CDR3: CASIWSGGETQYF. CDR3 coding DNA: TGTGCCAGCATTTGGTCAGGGGGAGAGACCCAGTACTTC.